These 32 T cell receptor beta chains were sequenced from one sample in a study of blood T cell repertoires in COVID-19. Clones were read by immunoSEQ multiplex PCR, and TCRdb kept only the in-frame ones, dropping some. Among 540,000 or so clones, about 89% were seen once, and the ten largest hold less than 9.5%. The material sequenced was peripheral blood. These receptors all stem from a woman aged 45 to 65 with COVID-19, enrolled during active disease.

This rearrangement joins TRBV19 to TRBJ2-1, with 8 bases aligning to TRBD2. The CDR3 loop spans 13 amino acids. Germline V gives CDR1 LNHDA, CDR2 SQIVND (reference sequence). V trimming: 7 bases; J trimming: 4 bases; junction bases outside the gene matches: 3. The DNA of the CDR3 is TGTGCCAGTAAGGCTAGCGGGTACAATGAGCAGTTCTTC. Amino acids: CASKASGYNEQFF. The full variable domain, in which reference TRBV19 and TRBJ2-1 provide the parts outside the CDR3, is DGGITQSPKYLFRKEGQNVTLSCEQNLNHDAMYWYRQDPGQGLRLIYYSQIVNDFQKGDIAEGYSVSREKKESFPLTVTSAQKNPTAFYLCASKASGYNEQFFGPGTRLTVL.

This clone was recorded only once. The gene calls are TRBV7-9 and TRBJ2-5; 8 bases map to TRBD2. Trimming at V came to 3 bases and at J to 7 bases, leaving 7 bases not matched to a gene. Germline-derived CDR1 and CDR2 are SEHNR and FQNEAQ (reference sequence). The CDR3 totals 14 residues. CDR3 nucleotide sequence: TGTGCCAGCAGCTTGGACGGGGGGGCCGTGACCCAGTACTTC. Translation: CASSLDGGAVTQYF.

V usage is TRBV3-1 (or the pseudogene TRBV3-2) and J usage is TRBJ1-2, with 7 bases fitting TRBD1. V shed 1 base and J 1 base; nucleotides not matched to a gene: 6. CDR1 is LGHDT, CDR2 YNNKEL, per germline (reference sequence). CDR3 length: 16 amino acids. The CDR3 DNA reads TGTGCCAGCAGCCAAGGACAGGGAGGTGGTAACTATGGCTACACCTTC. Protein product: CASSQGQGGGNYGYTF.

The chain couples TRBV7-3 to TRBJ2-3, with D perhaps TRBD1 (6 bases). The CDR3 is made up of 19 amino acids. The germline CDR1 and CDR2 sequences are SGHTA and FQGTGA. Trimming pared 1 base from V and 0 bases from J, leaving 20 bases between. This CDR3 is CASSLKGSQGSPSTDTQYF. CDR3 DNA: TGTGCCAGCAGCTTAAAAGGGTCTCAGGGGTCACCAAGCACAGATACGCAGTATTTT. The entire variable domain, with the rest obtained from reference TRBV7-3 and TRBJ2-3, is as follows: GAGVSQTPSNKVTEKGKYVELRCDPISGHTALYWYRQSLGQGPEFLIYFQGTGAADDSGLPNDRFFAVRPEGSVSTLKIQRTERGDSAVYLCASSLKGSQGSPSTDTQYFGPGTRLTVL.

The V gene is TRBV3-1 (or the pseudogene TRBV3-2), the J gene TRBJ1-6; tentative D call: TRBD1 (5 bases). The V gene lost 2 bases and the J gene lost 7 bases, with 15 bases spanning the gap. The CDR3 runs to 16 residues. From germline, CDR1 is LGHDT and CDR2 YNNKEL (reference sequence). CDR3 in DNA: TGTGCCAGCAGCCAACAAGAGCTCCGGGGGAATTCACCCCTCCACTTT. Encoded protein: CASSQQELRGNSPLHF.

The chain carries TRBV6-6 and TRBJ2-7; the D gene is possibly TRBD2 (5 bases). V lost 4 bases, J lost 6 bases, and 19 bases lay in between. CDR1 and CDR2 from the germline V gene are MNHNY and SVGAGI (reference sequence). CDR3 length: 15 residues. Here the CDR3 reads CASSSTLGGTGEQYF. The CDR3 DNA follows: TGTGCCAGCAGTTCGACTCTTGGAGGAACGGGCGAGCAGTACTTC.

This chain connects TRBV10-3 to TRBJ1-3; 7 bases align to TRBD1. Trimming took 8 bases from V and 4 from J; bases not matched to a gene: 5. Germline V gives CDR1 ENHRY, CDR2 SYGVKD. The CDR3 runs 13 residues. The DNA for the CDR3 is TGTGCCATCGGCACAGGGGAGGGAAACACCATATATTTT. Protein: CAIGTGEGNTIYF.

This sequence joins TRBV7-2 and TRBJ2-1, with D unclear. The CDR3 is 15 residues long. V dropped 3 bases and J dropped 0 bases, with 9 bases sitting between them. Looked up from germline, CDR1 is SGHTA and CDR2 is FQGNSA. For the CDR3, the DNA is TGTGCCAGCAGCTTGAGAGTTGGCTCCTACAATGAGCAGTTCTTC. It yields the protein CASSLRVGSYNEQFF.

The chain recombines TRBV9 with TRBJ1-1; D is undetermined. V was shortened by 5 bases and J by 0 bases, with 8 bases between the two germline ends. Germline V gene sequence: CDR1 SGDLS, CDR2 YYNGEE. There are 13 residues in the CDR3. The DNA for the CDR3 is TGTGCCAGCAGAGCCCCCATGAACACTGAAGCTTTCTTT. It translates to CASRAPMNTEAFF.

The chain combines TRBV19 with TRBJ1-2, with a possible D match to TRBD1 (5 bases). This CDR3 has 14 amino acids. Trimming took off 1 base at V and 2 bases at J, with 8 bases between the two ends. CDR1 and CDR2 from the germline V gene are LNHDA and SQIVND (reference sequence). CDR3 sequence reads: CASSIGRQNYGYTF. The CDR3 DNA reads TGTGCCAGTAGTATAGGGCGACAGAACTATGGCTACACCTTC. The whole variable domain, filled in from reference TRBV19 and TRBJ1-2, reads DGGITQSPKYLFRKEGQNVTLSCEQNLNHDAMYWYRQDPGQGLRLIYYSQIVNDFQKGDIAEGYSVSREKKESFPLTVTSAQKNPTAFYLCASSIGRQNYGYTFGSGTRLTVV.

This clone was observed once. The chain uses TRBV5-6 and TRBJ1-2; TRBD1 aligns across 7 bases. CDR1 SGHDT and CDR2 YYEEEE come from the germline V gene. Trimming at V came to 4 bases and at J to 5 bases, leaving 5 bases not matched to a gene. The CDR3 covers 13 residues. Written as DNA, the CDR3 is TGTGCCAGCAGCCGGGACAGATTTTATGGCTACACCTTC. Translation gives CASSRDRFYGYTF.

J is TRBJ2-7 and V is TRBV7-6; weak D call: TRBD2 (5 bases). The CDR3 is 15 residues long. V was clipped by 1 base and J by 3 bases, with 13 bases between them. Per germline, CDR1 SGHVS and CDR2 FNYEAQ. In DNA, the CDR3 is TGTGCCAGCAGCTTAGTGGAAGGACTCTACTACGAGCAGTACTTC. Amino acids: CASSLVEGLYYEQYF.

This rearrangement joins TRBV6-1 to TRBJ1-6; unclear D gene. CDR3 length: 13 amino acids. The V end lost 2 bases, the J end lost 13 bases, and 12 bases lay between the germline ends. In germline, CDR1 is MNHNS, CDR2 SASEGT. The CDR3 here is CASSEQAGSPLHF. The CDR3 bases are TGTGCCAGCAGTGAACAGGCTGGGAGCCCCCTCCACTTT.

This rearrangement joins TRBV10-3 to TRBJ1-2; D is ambiguous. Trimming took off 2 bases at V and 0 bases at J, with 7 bases between the two ends. This CDR3 spans 14 amino acids. Per germline, CDR1 ENHRY and CDR2 SYGVKD. CDR3 protein: CAISEINTNYGYTF. The CDR3 region has the DNA TGTGCCATCAGTGAGATTAATACTAACTATGGCTACACCTTC.

This chain links TRBV4-1 with TRBJ1-5; D not resolved. This CDR3 is 13 amino acids long. Trimming took 1 base from V and 6 from J, leaving 7 bases between them. In germline, CDR1 is MGHRA, CDR2 YSYEKL. The CDR3 region is CASSQGRGQPQHF. Written as DNA, the CDR3 is TGCGCCAGCAGCCAAGGAAGAGGTCAGCCCCAGCATTTT.

This CDR3 reads CASSSGTYNSPLHF. In nucleotides, the CDR3 is TGTGCCAGCAGTAGCGGAACTTATAATTCACCCCTCCACTTT. This chain links TRBV6-5 with TRBJ1-6; no clear D. The CDR3 is 14 amino acids. Trimming took 5 bases from V and 4 from J, leaving 9 bases between them. From germline, CDR1 is MNHEY and CDR2 SVGAGI.

The chain joins TRBV3-1 (or the pseudogene TRBV3-2) to TRBJ1-1, with D perhaps matching TRBD1 (5 bases). The V end lost 4 bases, the J end lost 3 bases, and 9 bases lay between the germline ends. Germline values: CDR1 LGHDT, CDR2 YNNKEL (reference sequence). CDR3 size: 13 residues. For the CDR3, the DNA is TGTGCCAGCAGCCCCTCGGGGGACACTGAAGCTTTCTTT. It yields the protein CASSPSGDTEAFF.

The V gene is TRBV7-6, the J gene TRBJ2-5; TRBD2 aligns across 12 bases. The germline V gene has CDR1 SGHVS and CDR2 FNYEAQ. V lost 5 bases, J lost 4 bases, and 5 bases stayed unmatched. The CDR3 runs 15 residues. The CDR3 region has the DNA TGTGCCAGCAGCACGACACTAGCGGGGGGAGAGACCCAGTACTTC. This encodes CASSTTLAGGETQYF. The full variable domain, completed using reference TRBV7-6 and TRBJ2-5, is GAGVSQSPRYKVTKRGQDVALRCDPISGHVSLYWYRQALGQGPEFLTYFNYEAQQDKSGLPNDRFSAERPEGSISTLTIQRTEQRDSAMYRCASSTTLAGGETQYFGPGTRLLVL.

This chain uses TRBV6-5 with TRBJ2-2; the D gene is possibly TRBD2 (5 bases). With 7 bases removed from V and 0 bases from J, the gap between germline ends came to 12 bases. Germline CDR1 and CDR2: MNHEY and SVGAGI. The CDR3 totals 15 residues. The CDR3 DNA reads TGTGCCAGCACCACGGGAACTCCGAACACCGGGGAGCTGTTTTTT. Its translation: CASTTGTPNTGELFF.

This chain connects TRBV2 to TRBJ2-3; no definite D call. Germline V gene sequence: CDR1 SNHLY, CDR2 FYNNEI. The V end lost 5 bases, the J end lost 1 base, and 10 bases lay between the germline ends. The CDR3 has 14 residues. The CDR3 loop is CASSLGVGTDTQYF. Here the CDR3 DNA reads TGTGCCAGCAGTCTAGGTGTCGGCACAGATACGCAGTATTTT.

The rearrangement links TRBV6-6 to TRBJ1-2, with a possible D match to TRBD1 (6 bases). This CDR3 contains 13 residues. CDR1 and CDR2 from the germline V gene are MNHNY and SVGAGI (reference sequence). Between the trimmed V and J ends, which lost 6 bases and 7 bases, there was a span of 15 bases. This CDR3 is CASRKGQESGYTF. The CDR3 bases are TGTGCCAGCAGGAAGGGACAAGAGAGTGGCTACACCTTC.

Points on this clone: Distinct nucleotide sequences in the sample also encode this CDR3. The rearrangement links TRBV10-3 to TRBJ1-1, with 8 bases that match TRBD1. The CDR3 spans 13 residues. J gave up 1 base and V 6 bases, and 1 base lay outside the gene matches. CDR1 is ENHRY, CDR2 SYGVKD, per germline. The CDR3 coding sequence is TGTGCCATCAGCGGACAGGGGAACACTGAAGCTTTCTTT. Translated, it gives CAISGQGNTEAFF.

This clone came up a few times. The gene calls are TRBV18 and TRBJ1-2; D perhaps matches TRBD1 (6 bases). The CDR3 has 13 amino acids. Germline lookup yields CDR1 KGHSH and CDR2 LQKENI. Deletions cut 5 bases from V and 4 bases from J, with 11 bases between. CDR3 region: CASSSGQIYGYTF. CDR3 nucleotide sequence: TGTGCCAGCTCATCAGGACAGATCTATGGCTACACCTTC.

This clone appeared once. The J gene is TRBJ1-2, the V gene TRBV7-2, with a possible D match to TRBD1 (5 bases). V lost 5 bases and J lost 8, with 24 bases in between. Germline CDR1 reads SGHTA; CDR2 reads FQGNSA. The CDR3 runs to 16 residues. The CDR3: CASSGAPSKGPGGYTF. CDR3 nucleotides: TGTGCCAGCAGCGGAGCCCCCTCGAAGGGGCCCGGAGGCTACACCTTC.

The gene calls are TRBV6-1 and TRBJ1-5; no firm D call. V was pared by 3 bases and J by 7 bases, with 10 bases between. CDR3 length equals 13 residues. Germline CDR1 MNHNS, CDR2 SASEGT. CDR3 sequence: CASSEGELQPQHF. The DNA of the CDR3 is TGTGCCAGCAGTGAGGGAGAGTTGCAGCCCCAGCATTTT.

V is TRBV5-1 and J is TRBJ2-7, with D maybe TRBD2 (5 bases). Per the germline V gene, CDR1 is SGHRS and CDR2 is YFSETQ. This CDR3 has 15 residues. The V and J ends lost 0 bases and 5 bases respectively, with 15 bases between them. The CDR3 bases are TGCGCCAGCAGCTTGGGGGTAGCGCTGGTCGACGAGCAGTACTTC. Translation: CASSLGVALVDEQYF.

This sequence joins TRBV6-2 or TRBV6-3 and TRBJ1-1; TRBD1 aligns across 9 bases. This CDR3 comprises 14 residues. Trimming took 4 bases from V and 0 from J; bases not matched to a gene: 0. Germline-derived CDR1 and CDR2 are MNHEY and SVGEGT. The CDR3 here is CASSWDRVNTEAFF. CDR3 DNA sequence: TGTGCCAGCAGTTGGGACAGGGTGAACACTGAAGCTTTCTTT.

This sequence joins TRBV27 and TRBJ2-6, with D maybe TRBD1 (6 bases). The germline V gene encodes CDR1 MNHEY and CDR2 SMNVEV (reference sequence). Trimming removed 5 bases at V and 1 base at J, with 15 bases between. The CDR3 covers 17 residues. CDR3 sequence reads: CASSRGTAFSGANVLTF. Written as DNA, the CDR3 is TGTGCCAGCAGTAGGGGGACGGCTTTTTCTGGGGCCAACGTCCTGACTTTC. The variable domain in full, with the rest retrieved from reference TRBV27 and TRBJ2-6, is EAQVTQNPRYLITVTGKKLTVTCSQNMNHEYMSWYRQDPGLGLRQIYYSMNVEVTDKGDVPEGYKVSRKEKRNFPLILESPSPNQTSLYFCASSRGTAFSGANVLTFGAGSRLTVL.

The chain joins TRBV7-9 to TRBJ1-2; a weak D match, TRBD1 (6 bases). Trimming left V 6 bases short and J 6 bases short, with 17 bases between. Germline V lookup: CDR1 SEHNR, CDR2 FQNEAQ (reference sequence). The CDR3 has 14 residues. The CDR3 DNA reads as TGTGCCAGCAGTTTACTCCAGGGGAGTAATGGCTACACCTTC. Amino acids: CASSLLQGSNGYTF.

This chain uses TRBV11-2 with TRBJ2-2; D is unresolved. The germline gives CDR1 SGHAT, CDR2 FQNNGV. Trimming left V 5 bases short and J 3 bases short, with 16 bases between. The CDR3 loop spans 16 amino acids. CDR3: CASSPTPTLDTGELFF. The CDR3 bases are TGTGCCAGCAGCCCGACACCGACCCTCGACACCGGGGAGCTGTTTTTT.

The V and J genes are TRBV27 and TRBJ1-5, with a possible D match to TRBD1 (5 bases). The CDR3 loop spans 15 amino acids. Germline CDR1 and CDR2: MNHEY and SMNVEV (reference sequence). V was shortened by 8 bases and J by 7 bases, with 21 bases between the two germline ends. CDR3 bases: TGTGCCAGCGGGTCCCCGGGGGATGGGAACCAGCCCCAGCATTTT. It specifies CASGSPGDGNQPQHF.

CDR3 nucleotide sequence: TGTGCCAGCAGCTTAGGCATCGGGGTACGGGGTTGGGAGACCCAGTACTTC. Amino acids: CASSLGIGVRGWETQYF. The rearrangement uses TRBV7-8 and TRBJ2-5, with a possible D match to TRBD2 (5 bases). V lost 1 base, J lost 5 bases, and 20 bases lay in between. The CDR3 runs 17 residues. Germline-derived CDR1 and CDR2 are SGHVS and FQNEAQ. Combining the CDR3 with reference TRBV7-8 and TRBJ2-5 gives the whole variable domain GAGVSQSPRYKVAKRGQDVALRCDPISGHVSLFWYQQALGQGPEFLTYFQNEAQLDKSGLPSDRFFAERPEGSVSTLKIQRTQQEDSAVYLCASSLGIGVRGWETQYFGPGTRLLVL.